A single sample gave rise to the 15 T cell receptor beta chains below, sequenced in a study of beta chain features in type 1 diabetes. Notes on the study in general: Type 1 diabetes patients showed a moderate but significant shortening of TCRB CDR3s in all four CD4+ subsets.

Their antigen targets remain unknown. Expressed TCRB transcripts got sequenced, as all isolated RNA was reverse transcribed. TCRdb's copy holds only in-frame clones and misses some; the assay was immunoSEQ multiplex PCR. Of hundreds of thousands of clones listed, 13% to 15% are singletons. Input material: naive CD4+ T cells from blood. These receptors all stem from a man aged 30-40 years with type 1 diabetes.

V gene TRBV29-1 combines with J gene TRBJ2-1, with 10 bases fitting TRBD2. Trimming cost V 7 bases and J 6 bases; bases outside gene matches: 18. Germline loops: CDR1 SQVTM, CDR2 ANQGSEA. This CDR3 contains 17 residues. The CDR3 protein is CSASPPAGGGEGNEQFF. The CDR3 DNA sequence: TGCAGCGCCAGTCCACCAGCGGGAGGGGGGGAGGGCAATGAGCAGTTCTTC.

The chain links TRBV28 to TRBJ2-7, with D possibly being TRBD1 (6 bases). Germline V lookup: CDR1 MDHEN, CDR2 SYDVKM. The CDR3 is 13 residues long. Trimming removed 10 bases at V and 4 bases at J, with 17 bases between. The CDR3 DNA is TGTGCCATTTCGGGACAAAATGGATACGAGCAGTACTTC. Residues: CAISGQNGYEQYF.

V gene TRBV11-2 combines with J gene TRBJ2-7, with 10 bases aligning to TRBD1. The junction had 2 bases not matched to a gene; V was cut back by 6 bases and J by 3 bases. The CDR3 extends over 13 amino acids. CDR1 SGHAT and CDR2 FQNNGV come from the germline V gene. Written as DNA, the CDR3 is TGTGCCAGCAGTTGGACAGGGGGCTACGAGCAGTACTTC. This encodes CASSWTGGYEQYF.

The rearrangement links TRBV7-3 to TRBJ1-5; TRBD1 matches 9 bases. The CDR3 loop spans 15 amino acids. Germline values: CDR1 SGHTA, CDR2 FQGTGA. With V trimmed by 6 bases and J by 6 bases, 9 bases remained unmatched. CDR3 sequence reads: CASRNPGQGGQPQHF. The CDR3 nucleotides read TGTGCCAGCAGGAACCCGGGACAGGGTGGTCAGCCCCAGCATTTT.

CDR3 DNA: TGTGCCAGCAGCTCAGTCGGGGGTATCCGCAATCAGCCCCAGCATTTT. Translating gives CASSSVGGIRNQPQHF. The genes are TRBV7-2 and TRBJ1-5; perhaps TRBD1 as D (5 bases). There are 16 residues in the CDR3. Germline V gives CDR1 SGHTA, CDR2 FQGNSA. V dropped 4 bases and J dropped 2 bases, with 15 bases sitting between them.

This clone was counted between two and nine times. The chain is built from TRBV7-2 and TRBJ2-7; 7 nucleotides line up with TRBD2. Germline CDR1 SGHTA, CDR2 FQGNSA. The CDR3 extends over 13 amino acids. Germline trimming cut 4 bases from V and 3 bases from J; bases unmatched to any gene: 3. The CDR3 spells CASSSSGNYEQYF. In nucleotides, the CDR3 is TGTGCCAGCAGCTCAAGCGGGAACTACGAGCAGTACTTC.

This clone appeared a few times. CDR3 nucleotide sequence: TGTGCCAGTAGTATCGGTCCCTATGGCTACACCTTC. The encoded protein is CASSIGPYGYTF. The chain employs TRBV19 and TRBJ1-2; D uncertain. V was clipped by 3 bases and J by 4 bases, with 6 bases between them. The CDR3 consists of 12 residues. The germline V gene encodes CDR1 LNHDA and CDR2 SQIVND (reference sequence).

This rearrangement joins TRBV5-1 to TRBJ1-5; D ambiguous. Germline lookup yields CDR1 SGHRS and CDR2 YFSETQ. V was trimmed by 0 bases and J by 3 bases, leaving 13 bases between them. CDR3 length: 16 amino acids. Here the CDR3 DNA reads TGCGCCAGCAGCTTGGAGTATCAGGTACCCAATCAGCCCCAGCATTTT. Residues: CASSLEYQVPNQPQHF.

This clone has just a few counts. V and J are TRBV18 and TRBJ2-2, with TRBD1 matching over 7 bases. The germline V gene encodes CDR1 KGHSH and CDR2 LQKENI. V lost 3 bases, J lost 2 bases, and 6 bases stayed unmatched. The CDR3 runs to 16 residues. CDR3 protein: CASSPWDSRNTGELFF. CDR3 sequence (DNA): TGTGCCAGCTCACCCTGGGACAGCCGAAACACCGGGGAGCTGTTTTTT.

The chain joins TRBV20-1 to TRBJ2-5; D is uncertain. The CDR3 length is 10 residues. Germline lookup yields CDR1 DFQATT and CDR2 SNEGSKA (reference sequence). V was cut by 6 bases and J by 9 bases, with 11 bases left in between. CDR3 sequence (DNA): TGCAGTGCCGTTCGAGGAGCCCAGTACTTC. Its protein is CSAVRGAQYF.

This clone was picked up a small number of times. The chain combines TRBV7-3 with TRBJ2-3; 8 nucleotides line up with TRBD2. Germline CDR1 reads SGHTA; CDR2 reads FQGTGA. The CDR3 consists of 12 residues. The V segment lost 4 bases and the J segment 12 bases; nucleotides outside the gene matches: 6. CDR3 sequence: CASSSSGTSQYF. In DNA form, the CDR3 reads TGTGCCAGCAGCTCCTCCGGGACTAGTCAGTATTTT.

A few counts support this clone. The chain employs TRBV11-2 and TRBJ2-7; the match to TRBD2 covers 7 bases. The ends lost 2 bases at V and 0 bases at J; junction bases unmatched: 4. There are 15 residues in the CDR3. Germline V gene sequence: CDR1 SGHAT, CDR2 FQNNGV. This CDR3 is CASSLRTSHSYEQYF. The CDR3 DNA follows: TGTGCCAGCAGCTTACGGACTAGTCACTCCTACGAGCAGTACTTC.

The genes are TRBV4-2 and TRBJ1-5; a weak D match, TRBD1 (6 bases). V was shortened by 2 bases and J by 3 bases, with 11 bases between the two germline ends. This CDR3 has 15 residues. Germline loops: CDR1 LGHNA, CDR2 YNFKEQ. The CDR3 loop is CASSQRPGDNQPQHF. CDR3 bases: TGTGCCAGCAGCCAACGACCAGGGGACAATCAGCCCCAGCATTTT.

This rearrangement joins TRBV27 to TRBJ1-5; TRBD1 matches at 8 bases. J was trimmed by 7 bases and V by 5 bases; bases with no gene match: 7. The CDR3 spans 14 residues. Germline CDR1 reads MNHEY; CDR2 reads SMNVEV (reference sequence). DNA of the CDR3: TGTGCCAGCAGTCCGCAGGGGGCCCCGCAGCCCCAGCATTTT. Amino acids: CASSPQGAPQPQHF.

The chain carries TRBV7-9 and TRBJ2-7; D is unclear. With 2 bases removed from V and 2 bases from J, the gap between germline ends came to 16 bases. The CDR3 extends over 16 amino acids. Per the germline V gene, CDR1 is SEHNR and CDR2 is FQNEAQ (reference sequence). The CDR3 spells CASSLSWNKETYEQYF. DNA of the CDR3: TGTGCCAGCAGCTTATCCTGGAACAAGGAGACCTACGAGCAGTACTTC.